The 6 T cell receptor beta chains given below trace back to one sample, sequenced in a study of CD8 T cells in Susac syndrome. An input of 0.5 to 1 ug of RNA was subjected to reverse transcription using random hexamers. MiXCR, applied by TCRdb to the immunoSEQ multiplex PCR reads, yields one record per CDR3 protein. The data hold over 140,000 distinct CDR3 sequences, with approximately 95% observed a single time. The sequenced material came from CD4+ T cells from PBMCs. The origin of the receptors is a human donor with Susac syndrome.

The V and J genes are TRBV6-6 and TRBJ2-2, with 9 bases matching TRBD1. This CDR3 has 14 amino acids. Germline V lookup: CDR1 MNHNY, CDR2 SVGAGI (reference sequence). Trimming removed 10 bases from V and 3 bases from J; junction bases left unmatched: 6. The CDR3 protein is CATRDRVYTGELFF. CDR3 bases: TGTGCCACCAGGGACAGGGTTTACACCGGGGAGCTGTTTTTT.

This clonotype showed up just once. The V and J genes are TRBV15 and TRBJ2-7; 10 nucleotides agree with TRBD1. Germline V gives CDR1 LNHNV, CDR2 YYDKDF (reference sequence). This CDR3 has 15 amino acids. J lost 3 bases, V lost 2 bases, and 4 bases had no gene match. CDR3 coding DNA: TGTGCCACCAGCAGATCGGGACAGGGGAACTACGAGCAGTACTTC. Amino acids: CATSRSGQGNYEQYF.

This clonotype was seen just once. The chain couples TRBV12-3 or TRBV12-4 to TRBJ2-7, with TRBD2 matching 12 bases. Trimming cost V 1 base and J 1 base; bases outside gene matches: 2. The CDR3 runs to 16 residues. The CDR3, as DNA: TGTGCCAGCAGTTTAGGACTAGCGGGAGTTTCCTACGAGCAGTACTTC. This codes for CASSLGLAGVSYEQYF.

The chain carries TRBV15 and TRBJ2-5; no firm D call. The CDR3 sequence is 14 residues long. Germline V gene sequence: CDR1 LNHNV, CDR2 YYDKDF (reference sequence). V lost 0 bases to trimming and J lost 5 bases, with 10 bases between them. The CDR3 sequence is CATSRDKGTETQYF. The CDR3 DNA reads TGTGCCACCAGCAGAGATAAGGGTACCGAGACCCAGTACTTC.

The chain carries TRBV5-4 and TRBJ1-4; the D gene is possibly TRBD1 (6 bases). The germline CDR1 and CDR2 sequences are SGHNT and YYREEE (reference sequence). V lost 4 bases and J lost 5, with 9 bases in between. This CDR3 has 13 amino acids. The CDR3 nucleotides read TGTGCCAGCAGCCGCGGACAGAATGAAAAACTGTTTTTT. Its translation: CASSRGQNEKLFF.

The chain joins TRBV7-8 to TRBJ1-5; D not resolved. With 0 bases removed from V and 0 bases from J, the gap between germline ends came to 6 bases. The CDR3 is made up of 15 amino acids. Germline CDR1 is SGHVS and CDR2 is FQNEAQ. CDR3 residues: CASSLAVNSNQPQHF. The CDR3 DNA sequence: TGTGCCAGCAGCTTAGCCGTTAATAGCAATCAGCCCCAGCATTTT.